This TCR beta chain was found in a study of T cell responses to AZD1222 COVID-19 vaccine. Study-level background: Researchers grouped second doses given at about 4 or about 12 weeks into one pool. Study-level results: A mostly white British donor set with more females was recruited, and clonal diversity was possibly underestimated. The reported proportion of spike-specific TCRs targeting unmutated variant regions was nearly half. CD4 TCRs associated with vaccination spanned spike, dominating at 160-218 and 743-854.

With regard to this clone: What it binds is not known.

CDR3 length equals 13 residues. Germline V gene lookup returns CDR1 LNHDA and CDR2 SQIVND (reference sequence). Between the trimmed V and J ends, which lost 3 bases and 2 bases, there was a span of 7 bases. TCRdb keeps only in-frame clones here, not all; method: immunoSEQ multiplex PCR. The table records roughly 150,000 clones, 70% to 90% of them present only once. The sample in question was peripheral blood, obtained on day 0 of AZD1222 vaccination. The sequence derives from an adult in good health. This sequence joins TRBV19 and TRBJ1-2, with D unclear. Here the CDR3 DNA reads TGTGCCAGTAGTATTGAAGGGAACTATGGCTACACCTTC. Protein product: CASSIEGNYGYTF.